Listed below are T cell receptor beta chains from one sample, sequenced in a study of blood T cell repertoires in COVID-19. TCRdb keeps only in-frame clones here, not all; method: immunoSEQ multiplex PCR. This sample has roughly 120,000 clones; approximately 89% occur once, and the top ten carry roughly 3%. The sequenced sample consisted of peripheral blood. These TCRs come from a woman of 80 years or more with COVID-19, enrolled during active disease. CDR3s include the opening cysteine and the closing phenylalanine or tryptophan. The D gene is left open where the match is weak. The size of a clone is reported for some rows only, either as once, few or many, or as a class for expanded clones.

j_call clone_size cdr3_length d_call v_call cdr3_nt cdr3_aa
TRBJ2-5 - 13 - TRBV11-2 TGTGCCAGCAGCCGGGACAACCAAGAGACCCAGTACTTC CASSRDNQETQYF
TRBJ2-5 - 17 TRBD2 TRBV5-4 TGTGCCAGCAGCTACGGACTAGCGGGAGGGTATCAAGAGACCCAGTACTTC CASSYGLAGGYQETQYF
TRBJ1-1 - 15 TRBD1 TRBV19 TGCGCCAGTAGTCCGAGGGACAGGGGGAACACTGAAGCTTTCTTT CASSPRDRGNTEAFF
TRBJ1-1 many 13 - TRBV7-9 TGTGCCAGCAGCGGGCGCTGGGACACTGAAGCTTTCTTT CASSGRWDTEAFF
TRBJ2-5 few 13 - TRBV28 TGTGCCAGTCTCCGGCGGGTCCAAGAGACCCAGTACTTC CASLRRVQETQYF
TRBJ2-1 - 14 - TRBV7-8 TGTGCCAGCAGCTTAGGAGGGATTCAGAATGAGCAGTTCTTC CASSLGGIQNEQFF
TRBJ1-2 once 14 TRBD1 TRBV9 TGTGCCAGCAGCGCTCCACAGGGGCGGTATGGCTACACCTTC CASSAPQGRYGYTF
TRBJ1-5 - 12 - TRBV6-5 TGTGCCAGCGGCCAGGGCAATCAGCCCCAGCATTTT CASGQGNQPQHF
TRBJ1-1 - 14 - TRBV7-8 TGTGCCAGCAGCGAGGACAAAACGAACACTGAAGCTTTCTTT CASSEDKTNTEAFF
TRBJ1-1 - 13 - TRBV27 TGTGCCAGCAGTTTCATCAGGGACACTGAAGCTTTCTTT CASSFIRDTEAFF
TRBJ1-3 - 16 - TRBV6-1 TGTGCCAGCAGTGGGCATCTACAGGGAGCTGGAAACACCATATATTTT CASSGHLQGAGNTIYF
TRBJ2-1 - 12 - TRBV15 TGTGCCACCAGCGTGTTAGTCGGTGAGCAGTTCTTC CATSVLVGEQFF
TRBJ1-4 - 15 TRBD1 TRBV6-6 TGTGCCAGCAGTACGGGACAGTCCGAAGGTGAAAAACTGTTTTTT CASSTGQSEGEKLFF
TRBJ2-2 once 15 - TRBV19 TGTGCCAGTAGGGGGTCAGGGGCAAACACCGGGGAGCTGTTTTTT CASRGSGANTGELFF
TRBJ2-1 - 13 - TRBV7-2 TGTGCCAGCAGCTCACCTAGTTCCAATGAGCAGTTCTTC CASSSPSSNEQFF
TRBJ2-1 - 15 - TRBV28 TGTGCCAGCAGTTTACCCTGGCAGGGTCAGGGTGAGCAGTTCTTC CASSLPWQGQGEQFF
TRBJ2-3 - 12 TRBD2 TRBV5-8 TGTGCCAGCAGCGGAACAGCGGGGCCAATCCATTTT CASSGTAGPIHF
TRBJ2-7 - 15 TRBD2 TRBV7-8 TGTGCCAGCAGTTTGGGGACTAGTGGGCTCTACGAGCAGTACTTC CASSLGTSGLYEQYF
TRBJ2-2 - 15 TRBD1 TRBV6-1 TGTGCCAGCAGTGCAGCCGGGACAGGGTCCGGGGAGCTGTTTTTT CASSAAGTGSGELFF
TRBJ2-1 - 15 TRBD2 TRBV5-4 TGTGCCAGCAGCAAACTAGCGGGACCGGATAGTGAGCAGTTCTTC CASSKLAGPDSEQFF
TRBJ2-1 - 16 TRBD1 TRBV5-1 TGCGCCAGCAGCTTGGCCGGGGGACAGGGGAACAATGAGCAGTTCTTC CASSLAGGQGNNEQFF
TRBJ2-1 - 15 TRBD2 TRBV7-3 TGTGCCAGCAGCTTATCTAGCGGGACTTTCAATGAGCAGTTCTTC CASSLSSGTFNEQFF
TRBJ1-6 - 14 TRBD1 TRBV9 TGTGCCAGCAGCGCGACAGGGGGTAATTCACCCCTCCACTTT CASSATGGNSPLHF
TRBJ1-2 - 13 - TRBV18 TGTGCCAGCTCACTACGGACAAGTTGGGGCTACACCTTC CASSLRTSWGYTF
TRBJ1-6 - 16 - TRBV6-1 TGTGCCAGCAGTGAACTCTGGCAGGGCCCTAATTCACCCCTCCACTTT CASSELWQGPNSPLHF
TRBJ1-2 - 15 TRBD1 TRBV28 TGTGCCAGCAGCGATGAGGCAGGGGGCTTGGCTGGCTACACCTTC CASSDEAGGLAGYTF
TRBJ1-5 few 14 - TRBV28 TGTGCCAGCAGTGAGACAGGCGGTGGTCAGCCCCAGCATTTT CASSETGGGQPQHF
TRBJ1-5 once 14 TRBD1 TRBV2 TGTGCCAGCAGTTTTAGCCAGGGGGATCAGCCCCAGCATTTT CASSFSQGDQPQHF
TRBJ2-7 - 12 - TRBV28 TGTGCCAGCAGTTTACTTAGCGGCGAGCAGTACTTC CASSLLSGEQYF
TRBJ1-5 - 15 - TRBV6-1 TGTGCCAGCAGTGACGGACAGATGGCAAATCAGCCCCAGCATTTT CASSDGQMANQPQHF
TRBJ2-1 - 15 TRBD2 TRBV5-1 TGCGCCAGCAGCATCCTAGCGGACTCCTACAATGAGCAGTTCTTC CASSILADSYNEQFF
TRBJ2-1 - 16 TRBD2 TRBV2 TGTGCCAGCAGGGGACTAGCGGGAGTGTCCTACAATGAGCAGTTCTTC CASRGLAGVSYNEQFF
TRBJ2-1 - 11 - TRBV4-2 TGTGCCAGCAGCCAAGGAGGGTCACGGCTCTTC CASSQGGSRLF
TRBJ2-7 - 14 - TRBV18 TGTGCCAGCTCACCAAGCTCAGGGCAGTACGAGCAGTACTTC CASSPSSGQYEQYF
TRBJ2-1 - 17 TRBD2 TRBV3-1/TRBV3-2 TGTGCCAGCAGCCAAGTTACTAGCGGGTACTCCTACAATGAGCAGTTCTTC CASSQVTSGYSYNEQFF
TRBJ1-2 few 17 - TRBV4-3 TGCGCCAGCAGCCAAGATCCCACACCGGGTCTTAACTATGGCTACACCTTC CASSQDPTPGLNYGYTF
TRBJ1-1 - 13 - TRBV6-2/TRBV6-3 TGTGCCAGCAGTTACACAGGGAACACTGAAGCTTTCTTT CASSYTGNTEAFF
TRBJ2-3 - 18 TRBD2 TRBV9 TGTGCCAGCAGCGTAGGCACCGTAGCGGGAGGGCTAGGAGATACGCAGTATTTT CASSVGTVAGGLGDTQYF
TRBJ1-6 once 15 TRBD1 TRBV9 TGTGCCAGCAGCCCTCGGGACAGCTGGATGTTTCCCCTCCACTTT CASSPRDSWMFPLHF
TRBJ2-2 - 16 - TRBV7-2 TGTGCCAGCAGCGAACGGAGTGGGTTGAACACCGGGGAGCTGTTTTTT CASSERSGLNTGELFF
TRBJ1-4 - 16 - TRBV5-1 TGCGCCAGCAGCGACCCAAGAGGGGACTCGTATGAAAAACTGTTTTTT CASSDPRGDSYEKLFF
TRBJ1-1 - 13 TRBD1 TRBV28 TGTGCCAGCAGCCTCAGGGGGGACACTGAAGCTTTCTTT CASSLRGDTEAFF